This TCR beta chain was identified during a study of T cell clonality in common variable immunodeficiency. Control and CVID samples contributed equal amounts of genomic DNA. Only in-frame clones appear in the TCRdb table, and some are missing; sequencing was by immunoSEQ multiplex PCR. This sample has some 64,000 clones, each found more than once. The V gene's germline CDR1 is LNHDA and CDR2 SQIVND (reference sequence). The CDR3 length is 11 residues. The germline V and J ends were trimmed by 8 bases and 3 bases, with 8 bases remaining between them. This clone was counted many times. With the read ending 3 residues before the CDR3 end, the germline J gene is used to fill in that end. Both groups were predominantly of Caucasian heritage.

The TCR originated in a person between 18 and 69 years old in good health. V and J are TRBV19 and TRBJ2-7; D not resolved. The sequenced sample consisted of peripheral blood mononuclear cells. The sequenced part of the CDR3 DNA is TGTGCCAGTGGTAACATCTACGAG. Its translation is CASGNIYE. The full CDR3 reads CASGNIYEQYF.